This T cell receptor (beta chain) was recorded in a study of T-cell reconstitution after alpha-beta-depleted transplantation in children. This CDR3 contains 17 residues. Germline CDR1 and CDR2: SEHNR and FQNEAQ (reference sequence). Trimming left V 5 bases short and J 8 bases short, with 25 bases between. There are many counts of this clonotype. The library targeted TCRbeta and was prepared with unique molecular identifiers. A single record per CDR3 protein comes from TCRdb applying MiXCR to the PCR reads. Counted here are approximately 190,000 distinct CDR3 sequences, 5% to 7.5% occurring once; the ten biggest clones make up about 4.3%.

The source material was PBMCs, sampled before TCRalphabeta/CD19-depleted stem cell transplant. This TCR was recovered from a girl under three years old with combined immunodeficiency, due to receive a stem cell transplant. The chain links TRBV7-9 to TRBJ2-1; D may correspond to TRBD1 or TRBD2 (5 bases each). CDR3 amino acids: CASSQEVTGPGLHEQFF. The DNA of the CDR3 is TGTGCCAGCAGCCAGGAAGTAACGGGACCCGGTTTACATGAGCAGTTCTTC.